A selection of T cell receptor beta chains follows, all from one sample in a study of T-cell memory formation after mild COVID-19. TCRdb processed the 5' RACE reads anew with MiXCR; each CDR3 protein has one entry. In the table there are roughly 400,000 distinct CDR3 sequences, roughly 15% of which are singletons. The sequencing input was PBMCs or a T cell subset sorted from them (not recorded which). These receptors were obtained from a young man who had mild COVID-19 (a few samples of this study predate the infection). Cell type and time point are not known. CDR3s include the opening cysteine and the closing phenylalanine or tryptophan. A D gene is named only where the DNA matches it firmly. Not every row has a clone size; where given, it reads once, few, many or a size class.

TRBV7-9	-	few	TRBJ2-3	CASSLDQGLDTQYF	TGTGCCAGCAGCTTAGACCAGGGGTTGGATACGCAGTATTTT
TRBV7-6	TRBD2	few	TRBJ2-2	CASSWTSGSLGELFF	TGTGCCAGCAGCTGGACTAGCGGGTCGCTCGGGGAGCTGTTTTTT
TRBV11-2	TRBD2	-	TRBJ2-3	CASRPTSGDTQYF	TGTGCCAGCAGACCGACTAGCGGTGATACGCAGTATTTT
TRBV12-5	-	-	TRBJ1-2	CASGLGTGGYTF	TGTGCTAGTGGTTTGGGAACAGGGGGCTACACCTTC
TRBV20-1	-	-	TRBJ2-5	CSAISGKETQYF	TGCAGTGCTATATCCGGGAAAGAGACCCAGTACTTC
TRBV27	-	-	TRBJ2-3	CASSLHTKRAQYF	TGTGCCAGCAGTTTACACACCAAGAGGGCGCAGTATTTT
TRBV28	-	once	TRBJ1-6	CASSFLTPGASPLHF	TGTGCCAGCAGTTTCTTAACCCCAGGGGCCTCACCCCTCCACTTT
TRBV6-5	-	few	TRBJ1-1	CASSYGAGSTEAFF	TGTGCCAGCAGTTACGGGGCGGGGAGCACTGAAGCTTTCTTT
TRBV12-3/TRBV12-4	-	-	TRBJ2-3	CASSLDGAGSDTQYF	TGTGCCAGCAGTTTAGACGGTGCGGGGTCAGATACGCAGTATTTT
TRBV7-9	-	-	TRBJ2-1	CASSGRDETEQFF	TGTGCCAGCAGTGGCCGGGACGAGACTGAGCAGTTCTTC
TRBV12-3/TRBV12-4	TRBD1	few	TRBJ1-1	CASSPRTGWTEAFF	TGTGCCAGCAGTCCCCGGACAGGGTGGACTGAAGCTTTCTTT